Listed below are T cell receptor beta chains from one sample, sequenced in a study of cytomegalovirus exposure and HLA in healthy donors. The repertoire was sequenced with immunoSEQ multiplex PCR; TCRdb's copy has only in-frame clones and lacks some. Of about 160,000 clones listed, 65% to 85% are singletons. Material for sequencing was PBMCs. The receptors shown here come from a male donor in good health and CMV-seropositive. Both conserved end residues are part of each CDR3. The D gene is left open where the match is weak. Where a row states a size, it is once, few, many or the class of an expanded clone; other rows omit it.

D gene	V gene	J gene	clone size	CDR3 length	CDR3 protein	CDR3 DNA
NA	TRBV9	TRBJ2-7	NA	15	CASSVSPAVAYEQYF	TGTGCCAGCAGCGTTTCCCCGGCGGTCGCCTACGAGCAGTACTTC
NA	TRBV13	TRBJ2-1	once	18	CASSLAVYSAGPMNEQFF	TGTGCCAGCAGCTTAGCAGTATATTCGGCGGGACCTATGAATGAGCAGTTCTTC
TRBD1	TRBV25-1	TRBJ2-1	NA	14	CASSQGGGYNEQFF	TGTGCCAGCAGTCAAGGGGGCGGCTACAATGAGCAGTTCTTC
TRBD2	TRBV7-9	TRBJ2-1	NA	18	CASSFGSGGRGIYNEQFF	TGTGCCAGCAGCTTTGGTAGCGGGGGGCGAGGGATATACAATGAGCAGTTCTTC
NA	TRBV30	TRBJ2-3	few	12	CALAGIVNTQYF	TGTGCCCTGGCGGGGATAGTAAATACGCAGTATTTT
NA	TRBV5-1	TRBJ2-5	once	17	CASSLSPSSRGKETQYF	TGCGCCAGCAGCTTGAGTCCGAGCTCCCGGGGAAAAGAGACCCAGTACTTC
TRBD2	TRBV11-2	TRBJ2-1	NA	16	CASSFFSSGTYNEQFF	TGTGCCAGCAGCTTCTTTTCTAGCGGAACATACAATGAGCAGTTCTTC
TRBD1	TRBV28	TRBJ1-5	NA	14	CASLADRGRQPQHF	TGTGCCAGCCTCGCCGACAGGGGGCGTCAGCCCCAGCATTTT
NA	TRBV7-9	TRBJ1-2	NA	15	CSSSLGVAGVYGYTF	TGTTCCAGCAGCTTAGGTGTGGCAGGGGTCTATGGCTACACCTTC
TRBD2	TRBV9	TRBJ2-3	NA	19	CASSPYRASGRGGTDTQYF	TGTGCCAGCAGCCCGTATAGGGCTAGCGGGAGGGGTGGCACAGATACGCAATATTTT
TRBD2	TRBV7-9	TRBJ2-1	NA	19	CASSQPNLLAGGESNEQFF	TGTGCCAGCAGCCAACCCAACTTACTAGCGGGAGGGGAAAGCAATGAGCAGTTCTTC
TRBD2	TRBV7-9	TRBJ2-1	NA	16	CSSSSTSGGRRGEQFF	TGTTCCAGCAGCTCGACCTCGGGAGGAAGGCGGGGTGAGCAGTTCTTC
NA	TRBV6-5	TRBJ2-3	once	15	CASRYREASTDTQYF	TGTGCCAGCAGGTACAGGGAGGCGAGCACAGATACGCAGTATTTT
TRBD2	TRBV27	TRBJ2-1	NA	18	CASKSALGVAGGDNEQFF	TGTGCCAGCAAAAGTGCCCTTGGAGTAGCGGGAGGGGATAATGAGCAGTTCTTC
TRBD2	TRBV27	TRBJ2-3	few	15	CASSGTSGVTDTQYF	TGTGCCAGCAGTGGGACTAGCGGGGTAACAGATACGCAGTATTTT
TRBD1	TRBV12-5	TRBJ1-1	NA	16	CASGSRLGQRSTEAFF	TGTGCTAGTGGTTCCCGTTTGGGACAGAGGTCCACTGAAGCTTTCTTT
TRBD2	TRBV2	TRBJ2-7	NA	15	CASKLAGVRTGEQYF	TGTGCCAGCAAACTAGCGGGAGTTCGAACCGGCGAGCAGTACTTC
TRBD1	TRBV7-2	TRBJ2-5	NA	14	CASRPTGGRETQYF	TGTGCCAGCAGACCAACAGGGGGACGGGAGACCCAGTACTTC
TRBD2	TRBV19	TRBJ2-6	NA	16	CASSATSGSGANVLTF	TGTGCCAGTAGTGCTACTAGCGGGAGTGGGGCCAACGTCCTGACTTTC
NA	TRBV11-2	TRBJ2-7	NA	15	CASSLGGVGTYEQYF	TGTGCCAGCAGCTTAGGGGGCGTCGGAACCTACGAGCAGTACTTC
TRBD2	TRBV6-6	TRBJ2-7	NA	14	CASSRLAGTYEQYF	TGTGCCAGCAGTCGACTAGCGGGAACCTACGAGCAGTACTTC
NA	TRBV21-1	TRBJ1-1	once	16	CASSSEWSSRNTEAFF	TGTGCCAGCAGCTCTGAGTGGAGTTCACGGAACACTGAAGCTTTCTTT
NA	TRBV19	TRBJ2-1	NA	13	CASSMGGWDEQFF	TGTGCCAGTAGTATGGGCGGGTGGGATGAGCAGTTCTTC
NA	TRBV7-3	TRBJ2-2	NA	13	CASSPLGPGELFF	TGTGCCAGCAGCCCACTAGGGCCCGGGGAGCTGTTTTTT
TRBD2	TRBV5-1	TRBJ2-3	NA	16	CASSTGTSVKTDTQYF	TGCGCCAGCTCCACCGGGACTAGCGTTAAAACAGATACGCAGTATTTT
NA	TRBV7-2	TRBJ1-2	NA	13	CASSLVRQYGYTF	TGTGCCAGCAGCTTAGTTCGTCAGTATGGCTACACCTTC
TRBD1	TRBV2	TRBJ2-1	NA	14	CASPDRATYNEQFF	TGTGCCAGCCCGGACAGGGCCACCTACAATGAGCAGTTCTTC
NA	TRBV7-9	TRBJ1-2	NA	13	CSSSLTDFYGYTF	TGTTCCAGCAGCTTGACAGACTTCTATGGCTACACCTTC
TRBD1	TRBV5-1	TRBJ2-5	once	14	CASSTTGGEETQYF	TGCGCCAGCAGCACCACAGGGGGCGAAGAGACCCAGTACTTC
NA	TRBV7-3	TRBJ2-1	NA	14	CASSHSGPYNEQFF	TGTGCCAGCAGCCATAGCGGTCCCTACAATGAGCAGTTCTTC
NA	TRBV7-9	TRBJ1-5	NA	15	CASSLDTNSNQPQHF	TGTGCCAGCAGCTTGGACACGAATAGCAATCAGCCCCAGCATTTT
TRBD1	TRBV6-5	TRBJ1-1	NA	16	CASSYSGTGDLTEAFF	TGTGCCAGCAGTTACTCGGGGACAGGGGATTTGACTGAAGCTTTCTTT